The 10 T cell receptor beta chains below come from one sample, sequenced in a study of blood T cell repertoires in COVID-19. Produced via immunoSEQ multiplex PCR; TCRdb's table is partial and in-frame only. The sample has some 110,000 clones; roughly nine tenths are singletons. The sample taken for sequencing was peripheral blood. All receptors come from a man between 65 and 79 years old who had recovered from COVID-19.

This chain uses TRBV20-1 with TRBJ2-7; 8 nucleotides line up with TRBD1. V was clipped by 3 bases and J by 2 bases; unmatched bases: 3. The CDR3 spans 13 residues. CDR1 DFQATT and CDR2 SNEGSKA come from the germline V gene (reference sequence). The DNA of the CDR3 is TGCAGTGCTAGTCAGGGGGCTGCCTACGAGCAGTACTTC. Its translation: CSASQGAAYEQYF.

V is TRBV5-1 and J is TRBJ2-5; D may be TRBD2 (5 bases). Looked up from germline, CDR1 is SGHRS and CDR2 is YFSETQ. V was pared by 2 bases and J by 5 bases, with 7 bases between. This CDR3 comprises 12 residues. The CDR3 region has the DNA TGCGCCAGCAGCTTACTAGGGGAGACCCAGTACTTC. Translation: CASSLLGETQYF.

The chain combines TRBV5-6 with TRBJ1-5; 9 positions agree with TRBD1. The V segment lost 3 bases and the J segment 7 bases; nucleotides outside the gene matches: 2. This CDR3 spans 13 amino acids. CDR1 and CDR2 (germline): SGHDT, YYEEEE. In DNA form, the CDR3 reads TGTGCCAGCAGCTCCGACAGGGGGCAGCCCCAGCATTTT. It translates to CASSSDRGQPQHF.

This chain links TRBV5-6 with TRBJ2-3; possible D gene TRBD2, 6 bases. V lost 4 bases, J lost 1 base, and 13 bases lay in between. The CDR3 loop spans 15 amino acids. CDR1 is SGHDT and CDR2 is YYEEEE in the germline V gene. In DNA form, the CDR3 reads TGTGCCAGCAGCGTAAACCCGGGGGGCACAGATACGCAGTATTTT. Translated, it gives CASSVNPGGTDTQYF.

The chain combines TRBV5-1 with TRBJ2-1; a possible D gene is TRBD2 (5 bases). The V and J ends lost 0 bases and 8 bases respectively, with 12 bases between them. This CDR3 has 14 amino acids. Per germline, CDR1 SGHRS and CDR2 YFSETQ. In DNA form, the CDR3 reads TGCGCCAGCAGCTTGGCCCAGACCGGGGATGAGCAGTTCTTC. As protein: CASSLAQTGDEQFF.

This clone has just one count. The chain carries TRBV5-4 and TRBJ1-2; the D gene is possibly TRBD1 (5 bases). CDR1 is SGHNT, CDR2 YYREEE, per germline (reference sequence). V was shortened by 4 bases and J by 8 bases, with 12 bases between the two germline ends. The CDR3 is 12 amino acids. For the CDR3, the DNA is TGTGCCAGCAGCGGAGGGACCGTCGGCTACACCTTC. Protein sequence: CASSGGTVGYTF.

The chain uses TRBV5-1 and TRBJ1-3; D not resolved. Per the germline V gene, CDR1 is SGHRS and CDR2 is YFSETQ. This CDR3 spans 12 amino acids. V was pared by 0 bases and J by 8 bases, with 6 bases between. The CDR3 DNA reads TGCGCCAGCAGCTTGGAGGGAGACACCATATATTTT. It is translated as CASSLEGDTIYF. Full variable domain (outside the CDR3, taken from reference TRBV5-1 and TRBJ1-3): KAGVTQTPRYLIKTRGQQVTLSCSPISGHRSVSWYQQTPGQGLQFLFEYFSETQRNKGNFPGRFSGRQFSNSRSEMNVSTLELGDSALYLCASSLEGDTIYFGEGSWLTVV.

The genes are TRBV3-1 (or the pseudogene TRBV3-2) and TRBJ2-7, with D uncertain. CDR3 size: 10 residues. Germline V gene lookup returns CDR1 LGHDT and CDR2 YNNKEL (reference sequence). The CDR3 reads CASSQGLPRV. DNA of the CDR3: TGTGCCAGCAGCCAAGGACTTCCGAGGGTC.

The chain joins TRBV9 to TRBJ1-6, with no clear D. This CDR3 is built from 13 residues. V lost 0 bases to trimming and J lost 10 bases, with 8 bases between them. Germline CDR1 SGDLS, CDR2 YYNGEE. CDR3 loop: CASSVGWRSPLHF. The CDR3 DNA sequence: TGTGCCAGCAGCGTAGGATGGAGATCACCCCTCCACTTT.

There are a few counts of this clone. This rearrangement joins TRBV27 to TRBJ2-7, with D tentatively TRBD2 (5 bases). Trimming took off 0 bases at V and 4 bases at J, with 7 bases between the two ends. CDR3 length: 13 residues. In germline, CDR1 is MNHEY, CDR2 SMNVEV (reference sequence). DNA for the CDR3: TGTGCCAGCAGTTTATCGAGGGCGTACGAGCAGTACTTC. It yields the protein CASSLSRAYEQYF.